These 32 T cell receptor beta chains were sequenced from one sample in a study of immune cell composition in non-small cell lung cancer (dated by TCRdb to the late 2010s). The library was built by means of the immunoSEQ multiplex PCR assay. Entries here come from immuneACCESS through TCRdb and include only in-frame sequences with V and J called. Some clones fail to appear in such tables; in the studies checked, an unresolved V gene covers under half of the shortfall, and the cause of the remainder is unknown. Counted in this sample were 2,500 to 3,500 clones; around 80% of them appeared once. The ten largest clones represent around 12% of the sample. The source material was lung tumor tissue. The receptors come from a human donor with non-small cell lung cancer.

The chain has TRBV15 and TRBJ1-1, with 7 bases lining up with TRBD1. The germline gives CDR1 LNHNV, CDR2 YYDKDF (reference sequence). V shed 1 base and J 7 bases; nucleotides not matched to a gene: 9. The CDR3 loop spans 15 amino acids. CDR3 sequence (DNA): TGTGCCACCAGCAGAGGGTGGGGACAGTCGATTGAAGCTTTCTTT. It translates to CATSRGWGQSIEAFF.

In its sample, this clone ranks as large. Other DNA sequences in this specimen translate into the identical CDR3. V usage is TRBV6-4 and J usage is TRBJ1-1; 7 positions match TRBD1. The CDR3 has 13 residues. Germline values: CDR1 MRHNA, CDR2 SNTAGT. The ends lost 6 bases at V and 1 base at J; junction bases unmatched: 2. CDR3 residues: CASRRTGNTEAFF. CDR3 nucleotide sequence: TGTGCCAGCAGACGGACAGGGAACACTGAAGCTTTCTTT.

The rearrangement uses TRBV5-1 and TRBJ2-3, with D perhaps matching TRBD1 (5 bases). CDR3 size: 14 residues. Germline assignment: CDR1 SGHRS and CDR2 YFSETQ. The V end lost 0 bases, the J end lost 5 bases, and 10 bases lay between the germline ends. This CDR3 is CASSLGQTEDTQYF. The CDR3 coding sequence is TGCGCCAGCAGCTTGGGGCAGACAGAAGATACGCAGTATTTT.

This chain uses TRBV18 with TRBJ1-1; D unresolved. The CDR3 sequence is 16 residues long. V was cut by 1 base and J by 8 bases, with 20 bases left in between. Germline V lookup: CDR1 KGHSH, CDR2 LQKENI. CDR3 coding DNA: TGTGCCAGCTCACCACAGCCACTAGATTTTCCGGTAGAAGCTTTCTTT. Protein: CASSPQPLDFPVEAFF. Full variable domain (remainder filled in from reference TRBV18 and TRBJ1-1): NAGVMQNPRHLVRRRGQEARLRCSPMKGHSHVYWYRQLPEEGLKFMVYLQKENIIDESGMPKERFSAEFPKEGPSILRIQQVVRGDSAAYFCASSPQPLDFPVEAFFGQGTRLTVV.

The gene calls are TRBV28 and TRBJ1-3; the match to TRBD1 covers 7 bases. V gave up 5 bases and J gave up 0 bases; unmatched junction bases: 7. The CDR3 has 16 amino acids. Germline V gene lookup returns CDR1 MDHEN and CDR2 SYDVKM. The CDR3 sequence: CASSLRQGFSGNTIYF. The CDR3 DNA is TGTGCCAGCAGTCTTCGACAGGGATTCTCTGGAAACACCATATATTTT.

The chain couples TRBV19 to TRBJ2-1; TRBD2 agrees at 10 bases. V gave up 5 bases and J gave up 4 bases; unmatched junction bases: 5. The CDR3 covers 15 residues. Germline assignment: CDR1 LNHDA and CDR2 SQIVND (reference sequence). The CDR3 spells CASSASSGGYNEQFF. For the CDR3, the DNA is TGTGCCAGTAGTGCCTCTAGCGGGGGTTACAATGAGCAGTTCTTC. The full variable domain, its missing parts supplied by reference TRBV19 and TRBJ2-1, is DGGITQSPKYLFRKEGQNVTLSCEQNLNHDAMYWYRQDPGQGLRLIYYSQIVNDFQKGDIAEGYSVSREKKESFPLTVTSAQKNPTAFYLCASSASSGGYNEQFFGPGTRLTVL.

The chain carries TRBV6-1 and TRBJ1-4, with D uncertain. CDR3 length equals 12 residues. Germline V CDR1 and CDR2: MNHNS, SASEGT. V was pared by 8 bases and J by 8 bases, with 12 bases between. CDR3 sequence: CASPVCEEKLFF. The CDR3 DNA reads TGTGCCAGCCCCGTATGCGAAGAAAAACTGTTTTTT.

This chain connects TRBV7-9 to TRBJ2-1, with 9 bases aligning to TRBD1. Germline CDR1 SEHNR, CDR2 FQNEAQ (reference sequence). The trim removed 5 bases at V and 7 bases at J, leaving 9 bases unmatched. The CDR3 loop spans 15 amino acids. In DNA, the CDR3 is TGTGCCAGCAGCAGGGACAGGGTTATTGGTAATGAGCAGTTCTTC. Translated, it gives CASSRDRVIGNEQFF.

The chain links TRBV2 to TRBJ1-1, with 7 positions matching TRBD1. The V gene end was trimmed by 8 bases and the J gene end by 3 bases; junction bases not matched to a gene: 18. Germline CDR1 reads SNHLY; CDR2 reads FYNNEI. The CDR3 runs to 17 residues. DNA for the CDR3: TGTGCCAGCCGTAACGCTCAGGGTCGGGGGACAGACACTGAAGCTTTCTTT. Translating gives CASRNAQGRGTDTEAFF. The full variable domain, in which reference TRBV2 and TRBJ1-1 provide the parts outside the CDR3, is EPEVTQTPSHQVTQMGQEVILRCVPISNHLYFYWYRQILGQKVEFLVSFYNNEISEKSEIFDDQFSVERPDGSNFTLKIRSTKLEDSAMYFCASRNAQGRGTDTEAFFGQGTRLTVV.

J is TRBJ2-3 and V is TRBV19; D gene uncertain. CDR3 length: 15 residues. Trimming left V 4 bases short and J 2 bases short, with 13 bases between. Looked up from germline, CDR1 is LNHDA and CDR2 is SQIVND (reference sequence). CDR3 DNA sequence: TGTGCCAGTAGTACTGACACTCTCTACACAGATACGCAGTATTTT. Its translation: CASSTDTLYTDTQYF.

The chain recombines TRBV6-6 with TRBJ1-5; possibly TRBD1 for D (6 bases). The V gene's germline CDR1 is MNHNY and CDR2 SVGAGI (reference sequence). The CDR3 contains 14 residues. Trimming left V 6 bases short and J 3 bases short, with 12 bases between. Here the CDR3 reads CASSPGGHNQPQHF. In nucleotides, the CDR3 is TGTGCCAGCAGCCCCGGGGGGCACAATCAGCCCCAGCATTTT.

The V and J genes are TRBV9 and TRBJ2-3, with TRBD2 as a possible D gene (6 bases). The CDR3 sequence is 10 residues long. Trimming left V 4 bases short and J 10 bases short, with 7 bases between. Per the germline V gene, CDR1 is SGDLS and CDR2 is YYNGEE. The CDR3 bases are TGTGCCAGCAGCCCGGGGGCGCAGTATTTT. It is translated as CASSPGAQYF.

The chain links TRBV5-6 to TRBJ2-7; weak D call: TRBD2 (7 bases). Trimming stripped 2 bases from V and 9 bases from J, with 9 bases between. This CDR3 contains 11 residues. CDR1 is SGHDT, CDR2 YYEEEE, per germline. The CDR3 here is CASSLGGGQYF. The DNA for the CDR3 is TGTGCCAGCAGCTTAGGGGGGGGGCAGTACTTC.

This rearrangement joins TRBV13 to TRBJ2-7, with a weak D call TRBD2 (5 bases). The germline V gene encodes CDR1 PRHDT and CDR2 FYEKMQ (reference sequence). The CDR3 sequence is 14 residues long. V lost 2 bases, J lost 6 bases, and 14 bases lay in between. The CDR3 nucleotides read TGTGCCAGCAGCTTATCCGGGGAAACCGGCGAGCAGTACTTC. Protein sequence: CASSLSGETGEQYF.

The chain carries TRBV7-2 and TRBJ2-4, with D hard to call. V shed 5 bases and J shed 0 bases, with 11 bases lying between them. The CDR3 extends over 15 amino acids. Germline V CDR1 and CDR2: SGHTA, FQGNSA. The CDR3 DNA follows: TGTGCCAGCAGCACAGATATCCTAGCCAAAAACATTCAGTACTTC. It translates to CASSTDILAKNIQYF.

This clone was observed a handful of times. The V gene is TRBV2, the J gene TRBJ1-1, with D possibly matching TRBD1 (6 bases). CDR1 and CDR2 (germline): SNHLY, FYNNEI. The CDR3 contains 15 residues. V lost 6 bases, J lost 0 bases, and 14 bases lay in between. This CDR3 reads CASSLGGTMNTEAFF. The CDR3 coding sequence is TGTGCCAGCAGCCTAGGGGGAACCATGAACACTGAAGCTTTCTTT. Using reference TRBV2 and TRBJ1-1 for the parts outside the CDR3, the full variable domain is EPEVTQTPSHQVTQMGQEVILRCVPISNHLYFYWYRQILGQKVEFLVSFYNNEISEKSEIFDDQFSVERPDGSNFTLKIRSTKLEDSAMYFCASSLGGTMNTEAFFGQGTRLTVV.

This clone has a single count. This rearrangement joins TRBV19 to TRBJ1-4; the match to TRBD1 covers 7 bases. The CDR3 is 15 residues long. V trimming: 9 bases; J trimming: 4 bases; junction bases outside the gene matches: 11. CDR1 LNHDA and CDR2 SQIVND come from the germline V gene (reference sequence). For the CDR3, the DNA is TGTGCCAGCAATTCGCGGGACAGCTTTAATGAAAAACTGTTTTTT. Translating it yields CASNSRDSFNEKLFF.

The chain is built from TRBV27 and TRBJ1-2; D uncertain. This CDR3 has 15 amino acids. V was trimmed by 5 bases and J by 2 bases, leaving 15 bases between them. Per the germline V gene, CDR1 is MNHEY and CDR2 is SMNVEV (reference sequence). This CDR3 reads CASSPSVGFNYGYTF. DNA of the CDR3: TGTGCCAGCAGTCCGTCCGTGGGCTTCAACTATGGCTACACCTTC.

The CDR3 nucleotides read TGTGCCAGCAGCCCGCTAGCGGGGGGGCCCACCGGGGAGCTGTTTTTT. It yields the protein CASSPLAGGPTGELFF. The chain uses TRBV7-2 and TRBJ2-2, with 12 bases that match TRBD2. The CDR3 is 16 residues long. V gave up 5 bases and J gave up 4 bases; unmatched junction bases: 5. The V gene's germline CDR1 is SGHTA and CDR2 FQGNSA.

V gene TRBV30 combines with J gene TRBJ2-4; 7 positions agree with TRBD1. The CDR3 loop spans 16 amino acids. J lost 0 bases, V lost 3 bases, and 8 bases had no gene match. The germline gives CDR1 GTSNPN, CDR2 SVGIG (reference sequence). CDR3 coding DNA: TGTGCCTGGAGGTTGACAGGGCAACTAGCCAAAAACATTCAGTACTTC. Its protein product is CAWRLTGQLAKNIQYF.

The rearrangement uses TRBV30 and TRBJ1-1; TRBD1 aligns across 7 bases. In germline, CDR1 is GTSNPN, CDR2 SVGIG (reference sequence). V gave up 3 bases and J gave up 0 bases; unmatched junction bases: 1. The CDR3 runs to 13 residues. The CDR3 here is CAWRQGMNTEAFF. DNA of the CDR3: TGTGCCTGGAGACAGGGGATGAACACTGAAGCTTTCTTT.

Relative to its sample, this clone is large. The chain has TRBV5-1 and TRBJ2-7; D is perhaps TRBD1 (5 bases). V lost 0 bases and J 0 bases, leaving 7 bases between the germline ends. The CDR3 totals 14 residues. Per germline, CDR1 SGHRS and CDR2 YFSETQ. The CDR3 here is CASSLATDSYEQYF. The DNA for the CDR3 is TGCGCCAGCAGCTTGGCGACAGACTCCTACGAGCAGTACTTC. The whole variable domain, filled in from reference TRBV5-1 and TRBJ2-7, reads KAGVTQTPRYLIKTRGQQVTLSCSPISGHRSVSWYQQTPGQGLQFLFEYFSETQRNKGNFPGRFSGRQFSNSRSEMNVSTLELGDSALYLCASSLATDSYEQYFGPGTRLTVT.

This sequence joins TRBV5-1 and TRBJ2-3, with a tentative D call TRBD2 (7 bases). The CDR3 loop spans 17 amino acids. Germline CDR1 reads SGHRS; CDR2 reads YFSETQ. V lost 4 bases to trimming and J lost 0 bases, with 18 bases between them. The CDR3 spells CASSARGGGSSTDTQYF. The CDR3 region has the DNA TGCGCCAGCAGCGCCAGGGGCGGGGGATCTAGCACAGATACGCAGTATTTT. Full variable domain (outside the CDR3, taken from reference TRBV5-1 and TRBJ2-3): KAGVTQTPRYLIKTRGQQVTLSCSPISGHRSVSWYQQTPGQGLQFLFEYFSETQRNKGNFPGRFSGRQFSNSRSEMNVSTLELGDSALYLCASSARGGGSSTDTQYFGPGTRLTVL.

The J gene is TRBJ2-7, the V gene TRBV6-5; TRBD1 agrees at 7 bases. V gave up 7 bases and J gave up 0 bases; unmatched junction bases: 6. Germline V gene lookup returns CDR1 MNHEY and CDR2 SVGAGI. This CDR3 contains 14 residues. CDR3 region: CASTPTGTSYEQYF. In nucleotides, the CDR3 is TGTGCCAGCACCCCGACAGGGACCTCCTACGAGCAGTACTTC.

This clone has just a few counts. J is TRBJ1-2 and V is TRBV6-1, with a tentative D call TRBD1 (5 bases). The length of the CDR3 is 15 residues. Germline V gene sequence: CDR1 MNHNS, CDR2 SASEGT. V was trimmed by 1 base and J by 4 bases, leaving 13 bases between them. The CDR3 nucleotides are TGTGCCAGCAGTGAAGACGCGGGGGGAAGCTATGGCTACACCTTC. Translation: CASSEDAGGSYGYTF.

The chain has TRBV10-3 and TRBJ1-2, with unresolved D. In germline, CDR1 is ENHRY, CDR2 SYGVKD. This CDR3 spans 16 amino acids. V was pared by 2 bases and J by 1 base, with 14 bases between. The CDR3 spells CAISEPTGVDNYGYTF. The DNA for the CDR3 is TGTGCCATCAGTGAGCCCACGGGTGTGGATAACTATGGCTACACCTTC.

In nucleotides, the CDR3 is TGTGCCACAGGACTAGCGGTCACAGATACGCAGTATTTT. Protein: CATGLAVTDTQYF. The chain combines TRBV19 with TRBJ2-3, with 10 bases lining up with TRBD2. The germline gives CDR1 LNHDA, CDR2 SQIVND (reference sequence). The CDR3 is 13 amino acids. With V trimmed by 10 bases and J by 2 bases, 3 bases remained unmatched.

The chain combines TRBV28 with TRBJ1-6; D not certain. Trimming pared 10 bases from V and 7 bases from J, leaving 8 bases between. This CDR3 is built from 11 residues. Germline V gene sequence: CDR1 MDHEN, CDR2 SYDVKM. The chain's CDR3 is CATAQNSPLHF. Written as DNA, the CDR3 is TGTGCCACGGCACAGAATTCACCCCTCCACTTT.

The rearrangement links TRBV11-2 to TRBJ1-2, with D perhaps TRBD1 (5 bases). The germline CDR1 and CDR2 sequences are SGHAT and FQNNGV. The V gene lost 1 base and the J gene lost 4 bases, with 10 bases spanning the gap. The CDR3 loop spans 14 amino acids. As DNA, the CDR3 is TGTGCCAGCAGCTTAGCGGCGGGGACCTATGGCTACACCTTC. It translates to CASSLAAGTYGYTF.

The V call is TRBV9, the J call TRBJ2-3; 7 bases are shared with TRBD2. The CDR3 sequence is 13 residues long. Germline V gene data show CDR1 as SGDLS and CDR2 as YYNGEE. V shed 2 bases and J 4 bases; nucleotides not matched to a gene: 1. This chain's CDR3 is CASSVGGADTQYF. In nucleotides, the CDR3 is TGTGCCAGCAGCGTGGGGGGGGCAGATACGCAGTATTTT.

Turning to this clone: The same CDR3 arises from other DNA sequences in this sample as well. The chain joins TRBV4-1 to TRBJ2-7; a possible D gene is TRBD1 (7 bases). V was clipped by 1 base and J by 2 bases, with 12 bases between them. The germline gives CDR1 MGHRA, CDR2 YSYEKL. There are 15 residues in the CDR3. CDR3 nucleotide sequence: TGCGCCAGCAGCCAAGCAGGGGGGACACCCTACGAGCAGTACTTC. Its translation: CASSQAGGTPYEQYF.

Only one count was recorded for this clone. Here the CDR3 reads CASSQQGGETQYF. The CDR3 nucleotides read TGTGCCAGCAGTCAACAGGGGGGAGAGACCCAGTACTTC. V usage is TRBV6-6 and J usage is TRBJ2-5, with TRBD1 matching over 8 bases. The CDR3 runs 13 residues. Unmatched junction bases numbered 3, after V lost 5 bases and J lost 4 bases. Germline V lookup: CDR1 MNHNY, CDR2 SVGAGI (reference sequence).